The 8 T cell receptor beta chains given below trace back to one sample, sequenced in a study of OX40 agonist ivuxolimab in advanced cancers. Here immunoSEQ multiplex PCR was the method, and the copy in TCRdb shows in-frame clones only, minus some. The sample carries 20,000 to 30,000 clones, 88% recorded once. Sequenced material: CD4+ or CD8+ T cells sorted from blood, taken in a trial of the OX40 agonist ivuxolimab. The receptor set was obtained from an adult with an advanced solid tumor such as melanoma, head and neck, liver or kidney cancer.

The V call is TRBV4-1, the J call TRBJ2-7; D tentatively reads TRBD1 or TRBD2 (5 bases each). There are 18 residues in the CDR3. V was cut by 1 base and J by 3 bases, with 22 bases left in between. Germline V lookup: CDR1 MGHRA, CDR2 YSYEKL. The CDR3 DNA reads TGCGCCAGCAGCCAAGGGGCATTAGACTCGGGGCATTACTACGAGCAGTACTTC. As protein: CASSQGALDSGHYYEQYF.

The V and J genes are TRBV27 and TRBJ1-1; possibly TRBD1 for D (6 bases). Germline V gene data show CDR1 as MNHEY and CDR2 as SMNVEV (reference sequence). V was cut by 5 bases and J by 6 bases, with 19 bases left in between. The CDR3 consists of 15 residues. The chain's CDR3 is CASSLTVRGRSEAFF. The CDR3 coding sequence is TGTGCCAGCAGTCTCACCGTTCGGGGGCGGTCTGAAGCTTTCTTT.

The rearrangement links TRBV6-4 to TRBJ2-1; 9 bases map to TRBD2. CDR1 is MRHNA and CDR2 is SNTAGT in the germline V gene. The CDR3 covers 15 residues. The junction had 7 bases not matched to a gene; V was cut back by 0 bases and J by 10 bases. The CDR3 DNA follows: TGTGCCAGCAGTGACTCAGGGGATAGCGGGGGAGAGCAGTTCTTC. It is translated as CASSDSGDSGGEQFF.

This chain connects TRBV5-1 to TRBJ2-1; 12 bases are shared with TRBD2. The CDR3 sequence is 16 residues long. Per germline, CDR1 SGHRS and CDR2 YFSETQ. The junction had 2 bases not matched to a gene; V was cut back by 3 bases and J by 1 base. The CDR3 loop reads CASSWTSGTSYNEQFF. In nucleotides, the CDR3 is TGCGCCAGCAGCTGGACTAGCGGGACTTCCTACAATGAGCAGTTCTTC.

The rearrangement links TRBV6-1 to TRBJ2-3, with TRBD2 matching 12 bases. The junction had 6 bases not matched to a gene; V was cut back by 6 bases and J by 5 bases. Germline CDR1 and CDR2: MNHNS and SASEGT. CDR3 size: 15 residues. In nucleotides, the CDR3 is TGTGCCAGCAGACTAGCGGGAGGACCCCAAGATACGCAGTATTTT. Translation: CASRLAGGPQDTQYF.

V usage is TRBV5-8 and J usage is TRBJ2-3; TRBD1 or TRBD2 may be the D gene (5 bases each). Germline assignment: CDR1 SGHTS and CDR2 YDEGEE. V lost 6 bases and J 0 bases, leaving 11 bases between the germline ends. The CDR3 has 14 residues. The CDR3 loop reads CASNRGASTDTQYF. The CDR3 DNA sequence: TGTGCCAGCAACAGAGGGGCCAGCACAGATACGCAGTATTTT.

This chain uses TRBV11-2 with TRBJ2-7, with TRBD2 identical over 10 bases. In germline, CDR1 is SGHAT, CDR2 FQNNGV. J was trimmed by 5 bases and V by 5 bases; bases with no gene match: 9. The CDR3 extends over 15 amino acids. The CDR3 loop reads CASSARAGGPNEQYF. As DNA, the CDR3 is TGTGCCAGCAGCGCCCGAGCGGGGGGGCCCAACGAGCAGTACTTC.

The chain has TRBV9 and TRBJ2-7, with D possibly matching TRBD2 (6 bases). Looked up from germline, CDR1 is SGDLS and CDR2 is YYNGEE. V dropped 7 bases and J dropped 2 bases, with 13 bases sitting between them. The CDR3 consists of 13 residues. CDR3 sequence: CASGAGKTYEQYF. The CDR3 bases are TGTGCCAGCGGGGCGGGGAAGACCTACGAGCAGTACTTC.